This T cell receptor (beta chain) came from a study of control samples from healthy donors and cancer patients. TCRdb's copy holds only in-frame clones and misses some; the assay was immunoSEQ multiplex PCR. The sample shows about 160,000 clones, nearly 96% of them seen only once. The germline V and J ends were trimmed by 1 base and 8 bases, with 13 bases remaining between them. CDR1 SGHDT and CDR2 YYEEEE come from the germline V gene. The CDR3 runs to 15 residues. In regard to this clone: Other nucleotide sequences in the sample specify the same CDR3.

The TCR comes from a woman in her 30s in good health. This chain joins TRBV5-6 and TRBJ1-6; D is unresolved. The sequencing input was blood. This chain's CDR3 is CASSLTGGSHSPLHF. DNA of the CDR3: TGTGCCAGCAGCTTGACGGGAGGTTCTCATTCACCCCTCCACTTT.